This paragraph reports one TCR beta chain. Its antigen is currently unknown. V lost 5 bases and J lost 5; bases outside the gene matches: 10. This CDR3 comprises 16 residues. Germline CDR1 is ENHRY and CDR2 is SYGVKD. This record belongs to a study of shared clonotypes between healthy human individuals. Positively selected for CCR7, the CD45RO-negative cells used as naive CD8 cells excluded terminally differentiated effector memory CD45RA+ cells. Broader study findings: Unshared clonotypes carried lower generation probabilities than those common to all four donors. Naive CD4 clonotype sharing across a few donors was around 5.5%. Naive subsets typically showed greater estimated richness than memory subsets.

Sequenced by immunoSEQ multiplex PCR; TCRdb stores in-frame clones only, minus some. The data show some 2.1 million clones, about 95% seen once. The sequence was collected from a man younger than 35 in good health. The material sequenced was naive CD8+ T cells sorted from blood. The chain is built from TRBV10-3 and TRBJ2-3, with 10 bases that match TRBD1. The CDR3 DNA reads TGTGCCATCAGTCCGAGAGGGGGACAGGGGATAGATACGCAGTATTTT. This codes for CAISPRGGQGIDTQYF.